A selection of T cell receptor beta chains follows, all from one sample in a study of cytomegalovirus exposure and HLA in healthy donors. The repertoire was sequenced with immunoSEQ multiplex PCR; TCRdb's copy has only in-frame clones and lacks some. The table records under 300,000 clones, about 80% of them present only once. The sequencing input was PBMCs. Receptors originate from an older woman in good health and CMV-seropositive. Both conserved end residues are part of each CDR3. A D gene is named only where the DNA matches it firmly. Rows may omit the clone size; those that give it use once, few, many or a size class.

J gene | D gene | CDR3 length | V gene | clone size | CDR3 protein | CDR3 DNA
TRBJ1-1 | NA | 12 | TRBV7-9 | NA | CASSHPGAEAFF | TGTGCCAGCAGCCATCCCGGGGCTGAAGCTTTCTTT
TRBJ2-1 | TRBD2 | 15 | TRBV9 | NA | CASSVEIAGVGEQFF | TGTGCCAGCAGCGTGGAAATAGCGGGGGTCGGTGAGCAGTTCTTC
TRBJ1-3 | NA | 16 | TRBV25-1 | NA | CASSEVNGSSGNTIYF | TGTGCCAGCAGTGAAGTGAACGGTTCCTCTGGAAACACCATATATTTT
TRBJ1-2 | NA | 15 | TRBV11-2 | NA | CASSRTGNSNYGYTF | TGTGCCAGCAGCCGCACAGGAAATTCGAACTATGGCTACACCTTC
TRBJ1-4 | TRBD1 | 14 | TRBV7-9 | NA | CASSRRDRVEKLFF | TGTGCCAGCAGCCGCCGGGACAGGGTAGAAAAACTGTTTTTT
TRBJ2-3 | NA | 14 | TRBV27 | NA | CASSLRGAWDTQYF | TGTGCCAGCAGTTTACGGGGGGCGTGGGATACGCAGTATTTT
TRBJ2-7 | TRBD2 | 15 | TRBV15 | few | CATSVERTSVYEQYF | TGTGCCACCAGCGTGGAACGGACTAGCGTCTACGAGCAGTACTTC
TRBJ1-4 | TRBD1 | 14 | TRBV9 | NA | CASSSQGVDEKLFF | TGTGCCAGCAGCTCCCAGGGGGTGGATGAAAAACTGTTTTTT
TRBJ2-2 | TRBD1 | 15 | TRBV5-1 | NA | CASSLAGQGLGELFF | TGCGCCAGCAGCTTGGCGGGACAGGGTCTCGGGGAGCTGTTTTTT
TRBJ1-2 | NA | 11 | TRBV5-4 | NA | CASSPGGGYTF | TGTGCCAGCAGCCCGGGGGGGGGCTACACCTTC
TRBJ1-5 | NA | 13 | TRBV18 | once | CASSPGQQQPQHF | TGTGCCAGCTCACCTGGGCAGCAGCAGCCCCAGCATTTT
TRBJ2-2 | NA | 16 | TRBV14 | NA | CASSLVRGLVTGELFF | TGTGCCAGCAGCCTAGTCAGGGGCTTGGTCACCGGGGAGCTGTTTTTT
TRBJ1-5 | NA | 15 | TRBV7-9 | once | CASSLGAGFNQPQHF | TGTGCCAGCAGCTTAGGGGCTGGGTTCAATCAGCCCCAGCATTTT
TRBJ1-5 | NA | 15 | TRBV30 | once | CAWSATVSSNQPQHF | TGTGCCTGGAGTGCGACAGTTTCAAGCAATCAGCCCCAGCATTTT
TRBJ2-5 | NA | 17 | TRBV5-1 | NA | CASSGGGYRDSQETQYF | TGCGCCAGCAGCGGAGGGGGCTACCGGGACAGTCAAGAGACCCAGTACTTC
TRBJ2-1 | TRBD2 | 15 | TRBV7-3 | NA | CASSETSGDYNEQFF | TGTGCCAGCAGCGAGACTAGCGGGGACTACAATGAGCAGTTCTTC
TRBJ2-6 | NA | 15 | TRBV27 | NA | CASSYAYSGANVLTF | TGTGCCAGCAGTTATGCCTACTCTGGGGCCAACGTCCTGACTTTC
TRBJ2-1 | TRBD2 | 14 | TRBV9 | NA | CASSVAGTRNEQFF | TGTGCCAGCAGCGTAGCCGGGACTAGGAATGAGCAGTTCTTC
TRBJ1-4 | NA | 15 | TRBV27 | NA | CASSLSPGIFEKLFF | TGTGCCAGCAGTTTATCCCCAGGGATCTTTGAAAAACTGTTTTTT
TRBJ1-2 | NA | 14 | TRBV7-8 | NA | CASSGYRSQGGYTF | TGTGCCAGCAGCGGATACAGGTCTCAGGGAGGCTACACCTTC
TRBJ2-7 | TRBD2 | 18 | TRBV5-1 | few | CASSFGTSGRLGSYEQYF | TGCGCCAGCAGCTTCGGGACTAGCGGGAGACTCGGCTCCTACGAGCAGTACTTC
TRBJ2-7 | NA | 14 | TRBV7-9 | few | CASSSGDSSYEQYF | TGTGCCAGCAGCTCCGGAGATTCCTCCTACGAGCAGTACTTC